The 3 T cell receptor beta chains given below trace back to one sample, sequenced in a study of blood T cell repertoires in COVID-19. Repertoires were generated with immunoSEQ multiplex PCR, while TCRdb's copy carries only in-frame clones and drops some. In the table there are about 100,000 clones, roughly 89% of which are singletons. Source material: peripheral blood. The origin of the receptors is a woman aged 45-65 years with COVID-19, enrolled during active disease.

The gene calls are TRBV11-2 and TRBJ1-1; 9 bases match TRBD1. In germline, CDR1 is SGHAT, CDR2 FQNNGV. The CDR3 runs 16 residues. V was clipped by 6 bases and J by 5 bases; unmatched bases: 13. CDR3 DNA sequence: TGTGCCAGCAGGAAGGGTACAGGGGGCGGATATACTGAAGCTTTCTTT. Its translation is CASRKGTGGGYTEAFF.

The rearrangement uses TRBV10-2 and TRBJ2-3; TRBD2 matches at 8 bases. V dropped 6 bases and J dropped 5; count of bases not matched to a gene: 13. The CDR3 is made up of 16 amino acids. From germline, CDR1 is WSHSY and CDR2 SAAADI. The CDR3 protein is CASSPIGGGPGDTQYF. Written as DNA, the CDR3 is TGCGCCAGCAGCCCCATCGGGGGGGGGCCGGGAGATACGCAGTATTTT.

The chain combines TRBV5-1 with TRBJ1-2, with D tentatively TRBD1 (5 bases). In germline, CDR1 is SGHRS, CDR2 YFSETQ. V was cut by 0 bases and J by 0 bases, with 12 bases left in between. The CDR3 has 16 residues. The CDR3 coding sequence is TGCGCCAGCAGCTTGGGACAGTTCGGATCTAACTATGGCTACACCTTC. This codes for CASSLGQFGSNYGYTF.